The 21 T cell receptor beta chains listed next were all sequenced from one sample in a study of T cell responses to AZD1222 COVID-19 vaccine. Measured with immunoSEQ multiplex PCR; TCRdb has only the in-frame clones, and not every one. Among more than 120,000 clones listed, 70% to 90% were seen once. Sequences were derived from peripheral blood, sampled 28 days after the second AZD1222 dose. The source of these receptors is an adult who received the AZD1222 COVID-19 vaccine.

This clone appeared once. The rearrangement links TRBV7-9 to TRBJ1-3; D unclear. Trimming cost V 2 bases and J 1 base, with 6 bases left between them. The germline V gene has CDR1 SEHNR and CDR2 FQNEAQ (reference sequence). The CDR3 contains 14 residues. Written as DNA, the CDR3 is TGTGCCAGCAGCTTAAGGTCTTCTGGAAACACCATATATTTT. This encodes CASSLRSSGNTIYF.

The genes are TRBV20-1 and TRBJ1-3, with unresolved D. V lost 3 bases and J 0 bases, leaving 12 bases between the germline ends. The CDR3 runs to 15 residues. Germline assignment: CDR1 DFQATT and CDR2 SNEGSKA (reference sequence). Here the CDR3 DNA reads TGCAGTGCTAGTCGTGACGGCGGCTCTGGAAACACCATATATTTT. Its protein product is CSASRDGGSGNTIYF.

The rearrangement links TRBV28 to TRBJ1-3; a weak D match, TRBD1 (6 bases). The CDR3 length is 12 residues. Germline V gene data show CDR1 as MDHEN and CDR2 as SYDVKM. Trimming removed 5 bases from V and 8 bases from J, with 10 bases in between. In DNA form, the CDR3 reads TGTGCCAGCAGTGGAGGGGGAGACACCATATATTTT. Translating it yields CASSGGGDTIYF.

This rearrangement joins TRBV18 to TRBJ1-3, with a tentative D call TRBD1 (5 bases). The CDR3 has 17 residues. V dropped 2 bases and J dropped 0 bases, with 14 bases sitting between them. CDR1 and CDR2 from the germline V gene are KGHSH and LQKENI. The DNA of the CDR3 is TGTGCCAGCTCACCAGAAGGGTCGGGGCTCTCTGGAAACACCATATATTTT. Amino acid sequence: CASSPEGSGLSGNTIYF.

This clone appeared once. The chain has TRBV28 and TRBJ2-7; D unclear. The germline gives CDR1 MDHEN, CDR2 SYDVKM. Trimming left V 6 bases short and J 6 bases short, with 15 bases between. The CDR3 contains 13 residues. The CDR3 sequence is CASSTTAPPEQYF. In DNA, the CDR3 is TGTGCCAGCAGCACCACTGCGCCCCCCGAGCAGTACTTC.

The chain has TRBV6-5 and TRBJ1-6; perhaps TRBD1 as D (5 bases). V was shortened by 4 bases and J by 7 bases, with 11 bases between the two germline ends. Germline assignment: CDR1 MNHEY and CDR2 SVGAGI. The CDR3 is 14 residues long. CDR3 sequence (DNA): TGTGCCAGCAGTTGGGGGACTGCGAATTCACCCCTCCACTTT. It codes for CASSWGTANSPLHF.

This chain uses TRBV19 with TRBJ2-1, with 13 bases lining up with TRBD2. Germline V gives CDR1 LNHDA, CDR2 SQIVND (reference sequence). J lost 0 bases, V lost 8 bases, and 4 bases had no gene match. This CDR3 has 16 residues. CDR3 in amino acids: CASRTSGSSSYNEQFF. CDR3 DNA sequence: TGTGCCAGTCGGACTAGCGGGAGTAGCTCCTACAATGAGCAGTTCTTC.

This clone came up a few times. The chain is built from TRBV5-6 and TRBJ2-6, with 10 bases lining up with TRBD2. V shed 2 bases, J shed 0 bases, and the junction held 5 bases outside the gene matches. CDR1 is SGHDT and CDR2 is YYEEEE in the germline V gene. The CDR3 sequence is 18 residues long. The CDR3 DNA reads TGTGCCAGCAGCTTCCTAGCGGGGGAAATCTCTGGGGCCAACGTCCTGACTTTC. Translation: CASSFLAGEISGANVLTF.

This clone was seen more than once but under ten times. V is TRBV5-1 and J is TRBJ2-5; tentative D call: TRBD1 (8 bases). This CDR3 is 17 amino acids long. CDR1 is SGHRS, CDR2 YFSETQ, per germline. V lost 0 bases and J lost 4, with 19 bases in between. CDR3 sequence reads: CASSLAREDRVGETQYF. DNA of the CDR3: TGCGCCAGCAGCTTGGCTCGGGAGGACAGGGTAGGAGAGACCCAGTACTTC. Together with reference TRBV5-1 and TRBJ2-5, the CDR3 gives the full variable domain: KAGVTQTPRYLIKTRGQQVTLSCSPISGHRSVSWYQQTPGQGLQFLFEYFSETQRNKGNFPGRFSGRQFSNSRSEMNVSTLELGDSALYLCASSLAREDRVGETQYFGPGTRLLVL.

The chain uses TRBV11-2 and TRBJ2-7; D gene uncertain. The CDR3 is 14 residues long. Germline V gene lookup returns CDR1 SGHAT and CDR2 FQNNGV. Between the trimmed V and J ends, which lost 1 base and 3 bases, there was a span of 10 bases. The CDR3: CASSLGLRSYEQYF. CDR3 DNA sequence: TGTGCCAGCAGCTTAGGCCTTAGGAGCTACGAGCAGTACTTC.

The J gene is TRBJ1-1, the V gene TRBV6-5; no firm D call. Deletions cut 7 bases from V and 4 bases from J, with 16 bases between. The CDR3 is 14 amino acids. Germline-derived CDR1 and CDR2 are MNHEY and SVGAGI. The CDR3 region has the DNA TGTGCCAGCACGACCCTGCAGAGTGGCACTGAAGCTTTCTTT. This gives the protein CASTTLQSGTEAFF.

The chain uses TRBV30 and TRBJ1-5, with TRBD1 matching 8 bases. J gave up 9 bases and V 0 bases, and 1 base lay outside the gene matches. The V gene's germline CDR1 is GTSNPN and CDR2 SVGIG (reference sequence). The CDR3 contains 12 residues. DNA of the CDR3: TGTGCCTGGAGTGTACAGGGGGGGCCCCAGCATTTT. Translating gives CAWSVQGGPQHF.

The table lists this clone with a few counts. V usage is TRBV6-1 and J usage is TRBJ1-5; D not resolved. CDR3 length: 12 residues. The V end lost 3 bases, the J end lost 7 bases, and 7 bases lay between the germline ends. Looked up from germline, CDR1 is MNHNS and CDR2 is SASEGT. Here the CDR3 DNA reads TGTGCCAGCAGTGATATTTTACAGCCCCAGCATTTT. Translated: CASSDILQPQHF.

The chain employs TRBV5-8 and TRBJ2-1; 8 bases match TRBD2. This CDR3 is 16 amino acids long. Germline V gene lookup returns CDR1 SGHTS and CDR2 YDEGEE. Trimming removed 3 bases from V and 3 bases from J; junction bases left unmatched: 8. The chain's CDR3 is CASSSVAGPYYNEQFF. In nucleotides, the CDR3 is TGTGCCAGCAGCTCCGTAGCGGGGCCCTACTACAATGAGCAGTTCTTC.

In the case of this clone: In the same sample, other DNA sequences code for this CDR3. This rearrangement joins TRBV6-6 to TRBJ2-3; either TRBD1 or TRBD2 may supply D (6 bases each). This CDR3 comprises 16 residues. Deletions cut 0 bases from V and 0 bases from J, with 10 bases between. Germline loops: CDR1 MNHNY, CDR2 SVGAGI (reference sequence). CDR3 nucleotides: TGTGCCAGCAGTTACTCGGGGGGCTTTAGCACAGATACGCAGTATTTT. This codes for CASSYSGGFSTDTQYF.

The V call is TRBV7-2, the J call TRBJ1-2, with D perhaps TRBD1 (6 bases). Germline loops: CDR1 SGHTA, CDR2 FQGNSA. The CDR3 runs to 15 residues. The V end lost 1 base, the J end lost 7 bases, and 16 bases lay between the germline ends. The CDR3 DNA follows: TGTGCCAGCAGCTTAGGTACAGGGTCACAATCTGGCTACACCTTC. It codes for CASSLGTGSQSGYTF. The entire variable domain, with the rest obtained from reference TRBV7-2 and TRBJ1-2, is as follows: GAGVSQSPSNKVTEKGKDVELRCDPISGHTALYWYRQSLGQGLEFLIYFQGNSAPDKSGLPSDRFSAERTGGSVSTLTIQRTQQEDSAVYLCASSLGTGSQSGYTFGSGTRLTVV.

The chain couples TRBV2 to TRBJ2-2, with D possibly TRBD1 on 5 matching bases. Germline-derived CDR1 and CDR2 are SNHLY and FYNNEI. Trimming shortened V by 0 bases and J by 7 bases, and 12 bases separated the two germline ends. This CDR3 comprises 15 residues. The CDR3 is CASSEARWTNGELFF. The CDR3 region has the DNA TGTGCCAGCAGTGAAGCGCGGTGGACAAACGGGGAGCTGTTTTTT.

The J gene is TRBJ2-5, the V gene TRBV19; D possibly uses TRBD1 or TRBD2 (5 bases each). V was shortened by 3 bases and J by 1 base, with 12 bases between the two germline ends. CDR1 and CDR2 (germline): LNHDA, SQIVND (reference sequence). CDR3 length equals 15 residues. CDR3 nucleotide sequence: TGTGCCAGTAGTATCGGGGCAGCTCTCCAAGAGACCCAGTACTTC. Translation gives CASSIGAALQETQYF.

The DNA of the CDR3 is TGTGCCAGCAGCGAGGCCCACCAGGAAGAGACCCAGTACTTC. It translates to CASSEAHQEETQYF. The chain links TRBV9 to TRBJ2-5; D uncertain. The CDR3 sequence is 14 residues long. Germline values: CDR1 SGDLS, CDR2 YYNGEE. Trimming stripped 3 bases from V and 3 bases from J, with 12 bases between.

V and J are TRBV19 and TRBJ2-3; 8 nucleotides match TRBD2. The CDR3 consists of 13 residues. Trimming cost V 9 bases and J 6 bases; bases outside gene matches: 8. CDR1 is LNHDA, CDR2 SQIVND, per germline (reference sequence). CDR3 amino acids: CASSGLAGDTQYF. CDR3 bases: TGTGCCAGCTCAGGACTAGCCGGGGATACGCAGTATTTT.

This clone was seen only once. V usage is TRBV9 and J usage is TRBJ2-2; 16 bases match TRBD2. This CDR3 has 18 residues. Per the germline V gene, CDR1 is SGDLS and CDR2 is YYNGEE. Unmatched junction bases numbered 6, after V lost 4 bases and J lost 3 bases. This CDR3 reads CASSPGTSGGDHTGELFF. Here the CDR3 DNA reads TGTGCCAGCAGCCCGGGGACTAGCGGGGGGGACCACACCGGGGAGCTGTTTTTT.